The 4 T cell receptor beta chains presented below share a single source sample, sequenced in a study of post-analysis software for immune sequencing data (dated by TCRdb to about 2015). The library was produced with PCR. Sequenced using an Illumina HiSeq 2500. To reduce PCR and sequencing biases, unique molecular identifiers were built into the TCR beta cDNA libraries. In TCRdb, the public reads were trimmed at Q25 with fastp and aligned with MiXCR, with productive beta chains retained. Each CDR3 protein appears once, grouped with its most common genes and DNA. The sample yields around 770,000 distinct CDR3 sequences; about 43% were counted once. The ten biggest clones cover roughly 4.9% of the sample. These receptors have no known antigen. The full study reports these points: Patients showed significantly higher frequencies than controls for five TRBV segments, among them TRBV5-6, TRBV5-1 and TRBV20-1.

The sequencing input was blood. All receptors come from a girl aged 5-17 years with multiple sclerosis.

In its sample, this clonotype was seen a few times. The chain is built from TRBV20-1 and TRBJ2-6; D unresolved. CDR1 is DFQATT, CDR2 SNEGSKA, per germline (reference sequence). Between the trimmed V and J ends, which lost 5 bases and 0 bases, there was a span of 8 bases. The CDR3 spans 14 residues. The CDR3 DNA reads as TGCAGTGCTCCCGCCTCCTCTGGGGCCAACGTCCTGACTTTC. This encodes CSAPASSGANVLTF.

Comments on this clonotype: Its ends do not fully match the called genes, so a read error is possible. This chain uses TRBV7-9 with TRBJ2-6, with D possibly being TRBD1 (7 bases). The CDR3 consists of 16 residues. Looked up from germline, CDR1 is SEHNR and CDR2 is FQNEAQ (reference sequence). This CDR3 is CAGSFRGTDRANVLTF. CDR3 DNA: TGTGCCGGCAGCTTCCGGGGGACAGACCGGGCCAACGTCCTGACTTTC.

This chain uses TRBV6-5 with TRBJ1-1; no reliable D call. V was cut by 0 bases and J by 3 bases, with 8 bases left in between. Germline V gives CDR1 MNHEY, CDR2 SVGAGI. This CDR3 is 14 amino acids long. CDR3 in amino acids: CASSYSNLDTEAFF. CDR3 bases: TGTGCCAGCAGTTACTCGAATTTGGACACTGAAGCTTTCTTT.

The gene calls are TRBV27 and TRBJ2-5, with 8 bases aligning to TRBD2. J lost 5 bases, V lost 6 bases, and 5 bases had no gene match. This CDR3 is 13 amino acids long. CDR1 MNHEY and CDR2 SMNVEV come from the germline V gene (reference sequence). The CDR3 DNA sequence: TGTGCCAGCAGCCGACTAGCGAGGGAGACCCAGTACTTC. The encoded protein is CASSRLARETQYF.